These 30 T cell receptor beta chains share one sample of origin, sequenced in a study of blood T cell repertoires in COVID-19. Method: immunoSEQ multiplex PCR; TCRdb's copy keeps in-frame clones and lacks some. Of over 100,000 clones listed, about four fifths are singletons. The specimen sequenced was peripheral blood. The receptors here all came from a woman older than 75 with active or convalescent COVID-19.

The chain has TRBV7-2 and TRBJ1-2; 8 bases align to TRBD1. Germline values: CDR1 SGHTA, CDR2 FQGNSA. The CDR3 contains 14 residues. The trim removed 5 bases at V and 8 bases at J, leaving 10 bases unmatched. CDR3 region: CASSNDRGRDGYTF. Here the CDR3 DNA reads TGTGCCAGCAGCAATGACAGGGGCAGGGACGGCTACACCTTC.

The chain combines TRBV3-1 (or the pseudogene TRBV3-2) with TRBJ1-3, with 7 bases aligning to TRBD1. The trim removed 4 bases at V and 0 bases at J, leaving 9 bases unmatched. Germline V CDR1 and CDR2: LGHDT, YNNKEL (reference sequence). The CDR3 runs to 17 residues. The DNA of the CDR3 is TGTGCCAGCAGCCCATTCGGACAGGCATTCTCTGGAAACACCATATATTTT. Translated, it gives CASSPFGQAFSGNTIYF.

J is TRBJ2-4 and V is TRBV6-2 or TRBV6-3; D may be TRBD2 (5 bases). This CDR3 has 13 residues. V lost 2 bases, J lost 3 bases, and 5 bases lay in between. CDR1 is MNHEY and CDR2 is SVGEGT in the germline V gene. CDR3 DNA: TGTGCCAGCAGTTACGCGGGCAAAAACATTCAGTACTTC. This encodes CASSYAGKNIQYF.

The CDR3 DNA is TGTGCCAGCAGTTTGAGAGCTACAGATACGCAGTATTTT. This codes for CASSLRATDTQYF. The gene calls are TRBV28 and TRBJ2-3; no firm D call. The CDR3 loop spans 13 amino acids. CDR1 is MDHEN, CDR2 SYDVKM, per germline. Trimming left V 3 bases short and J 3 bases short, with 7 bases between.

This CDR3 reads CASSPEQGYNTEAFF. For the CDR3, the DNA is TGTGCCAGTAGTCCTGAACAGGGTTACAACACTGAAGCTTTCTTT. The chain has TRBV19 and TRBJ1-1, with D possibly being TRBD1 (6 bases). This CDR3 has 15 amino acids. From germline, CDR1 is LNHDA and CDR2 SQIVND (reference sequence). The V gene lost 5 bases and the J gene lost 2 bases, with 15 bases spanning the gap.

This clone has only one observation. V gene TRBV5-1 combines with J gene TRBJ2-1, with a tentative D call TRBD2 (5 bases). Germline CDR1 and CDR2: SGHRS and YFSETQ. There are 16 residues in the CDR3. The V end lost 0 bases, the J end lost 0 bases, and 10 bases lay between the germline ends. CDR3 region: CASSLDGGGSYNEQFF. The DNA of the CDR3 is TGCGCCAGCAGCTTGGACGGAGGAGGCTCCTACAATGAGCAGTTCTTC.

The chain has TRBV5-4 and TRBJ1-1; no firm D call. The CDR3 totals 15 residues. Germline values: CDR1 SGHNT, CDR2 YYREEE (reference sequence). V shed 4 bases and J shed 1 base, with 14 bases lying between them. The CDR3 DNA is TGTGCCAGCAGCGCTAACGCGGGATCGAACACTGAAGCTTTCTTT. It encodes CASSANAGSNTEAFF.

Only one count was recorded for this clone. The CDR3 is CASVSIRAGPSNQPQHF. The CDR3 DNA is TGTGCCAGCGTCTCCATTCGGGCGGGACCCAGCAATCAGCCCCAGCATTTT. This chain joins TRBV28 and TRBJ1-5, with D maybe TRBD1 (5 bases). The CDR3 sequence is 17 residues long. Germline CDR1 is MDHEN and CDR2 is SYDVKM. The V end lost 8 bases, the J end lost 1 base, and 21 bases lay between the germline ends.

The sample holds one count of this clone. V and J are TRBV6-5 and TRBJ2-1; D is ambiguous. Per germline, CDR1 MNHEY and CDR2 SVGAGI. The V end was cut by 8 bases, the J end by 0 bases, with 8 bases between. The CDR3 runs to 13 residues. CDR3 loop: CASRVFSYNEQFF. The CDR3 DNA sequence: TGTGCCAGCCGGGTCTTCTCCTACAATGAGCAGTTCTTC.

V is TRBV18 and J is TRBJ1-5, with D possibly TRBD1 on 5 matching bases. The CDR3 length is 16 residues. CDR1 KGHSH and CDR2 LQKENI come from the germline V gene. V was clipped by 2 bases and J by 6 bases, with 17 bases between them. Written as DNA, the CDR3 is TGTGCCAGCTCACCAACGTTTTTCGGGGGGGGTCAGCCCCAGCATTTT. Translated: CASSPTFFGGGQPQHF.

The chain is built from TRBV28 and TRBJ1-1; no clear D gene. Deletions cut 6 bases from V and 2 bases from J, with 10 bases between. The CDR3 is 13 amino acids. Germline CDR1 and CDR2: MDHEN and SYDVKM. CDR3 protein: CASRQPTNTEAFF. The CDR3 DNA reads TGTGCCAGCAGACAGCCAACAAACACTGAAGCTTTCTTT.

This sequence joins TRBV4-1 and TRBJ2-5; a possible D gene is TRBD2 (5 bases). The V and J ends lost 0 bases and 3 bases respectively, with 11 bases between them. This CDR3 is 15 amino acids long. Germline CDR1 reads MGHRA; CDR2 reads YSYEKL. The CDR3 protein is CASSQEGSVKETQYF. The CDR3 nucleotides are TGCGCCAGCAGCCAAGAAGGGAGCGTCAAAGAGACCCAGTACTTC.

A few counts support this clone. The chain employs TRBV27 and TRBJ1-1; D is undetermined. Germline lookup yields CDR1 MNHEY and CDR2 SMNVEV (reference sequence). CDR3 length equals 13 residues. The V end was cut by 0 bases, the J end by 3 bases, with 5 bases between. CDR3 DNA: TGTGCCAGCAGTTTATCCCTCGACACTGAAGCTTTCTTT. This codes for CASSLSLDTEAFF.

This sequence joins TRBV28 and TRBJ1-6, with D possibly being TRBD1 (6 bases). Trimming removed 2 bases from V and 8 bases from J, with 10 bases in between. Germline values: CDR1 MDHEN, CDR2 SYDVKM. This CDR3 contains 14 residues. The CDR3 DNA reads TGTGCCAGCAGTTTACCAGGGGATTATTCACCCCTCCACTTT. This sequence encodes CASSLPGDYSPLHF.

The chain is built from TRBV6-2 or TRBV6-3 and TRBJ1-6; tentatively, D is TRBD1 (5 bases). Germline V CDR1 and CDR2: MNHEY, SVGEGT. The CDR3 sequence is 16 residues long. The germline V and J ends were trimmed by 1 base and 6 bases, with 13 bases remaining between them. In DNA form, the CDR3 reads TGTGCCAGCAGTTACTTGGGGACTCCGGGTAATTCACCCCTCCACTTT. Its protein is CASSYLGTPGNSPLHF.

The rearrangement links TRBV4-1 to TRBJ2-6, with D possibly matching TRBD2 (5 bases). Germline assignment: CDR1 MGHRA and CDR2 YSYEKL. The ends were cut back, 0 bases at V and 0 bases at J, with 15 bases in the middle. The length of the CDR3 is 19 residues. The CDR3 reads CASSQDEGYLASGANVLTF. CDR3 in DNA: TGCGCCAGCAGCCAAGACGAGGGTTATCTTGCCTCTGGGGCCAACGTCCTGACTTTC.

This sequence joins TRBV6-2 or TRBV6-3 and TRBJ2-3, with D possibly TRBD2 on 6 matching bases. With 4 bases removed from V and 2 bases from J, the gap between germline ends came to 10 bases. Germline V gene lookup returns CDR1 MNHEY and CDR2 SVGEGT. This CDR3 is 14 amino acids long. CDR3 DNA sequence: TGTGCCAGCAGTTCGGGACTTATCACAGATACGCAGTATTTT. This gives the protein CASSSGLITDTQYF.

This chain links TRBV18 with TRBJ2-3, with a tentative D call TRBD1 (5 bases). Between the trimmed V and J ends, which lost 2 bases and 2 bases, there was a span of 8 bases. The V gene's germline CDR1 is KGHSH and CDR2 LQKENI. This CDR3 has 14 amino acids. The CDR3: CASSPTGATDTQYF. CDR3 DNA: TGTGCCAGCTCACCAACAGGCGCCACAGATACGCAGTATTTT.

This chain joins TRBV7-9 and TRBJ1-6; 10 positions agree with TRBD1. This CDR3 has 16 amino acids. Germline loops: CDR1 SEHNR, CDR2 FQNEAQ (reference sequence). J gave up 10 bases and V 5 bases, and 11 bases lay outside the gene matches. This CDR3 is CASSDHFGTGESPLHF. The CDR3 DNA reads TGTGCCAGCAGCGACCATTTCGGGACAGGGGAGTCACCCCTCCACTTT.

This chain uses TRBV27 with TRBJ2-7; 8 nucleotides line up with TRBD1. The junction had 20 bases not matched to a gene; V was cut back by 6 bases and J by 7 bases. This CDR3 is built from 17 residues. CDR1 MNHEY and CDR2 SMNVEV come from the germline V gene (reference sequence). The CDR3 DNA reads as TGTGCCAGCAGCTCCCTAACCACCGGGACAGGATCAGTGGAGCAGTACTTC. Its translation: CASSSLTTGTGSVEQYF.

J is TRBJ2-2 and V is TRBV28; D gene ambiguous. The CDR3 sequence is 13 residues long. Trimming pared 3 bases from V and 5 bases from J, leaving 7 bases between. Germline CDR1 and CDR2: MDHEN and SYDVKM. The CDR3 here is CASSFQITGELFF. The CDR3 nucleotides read TGTGCCAGCAGTTTTCAGATTACCGGGGAGCTGTTTTTT.

The CDR3 bases are TGTGCCAGCAGCACTGAATCAGGGGGTAAAGGCTATGGCTACACCTTC. Protein sequence: CASSTESGGKGYGYTF. The V gene is TRBV9, the J gene TRBJ1-2; 7 bases are shared with TRBD1. V was pared by 4 bases and J by 4 bases, with 13 bases of the junction left unmatched. Germline V lookup: CDR1 SGDLS, CDR2 YYNGEE. The CDR3 has 16 residues. Looking up the rest from reference TRBV9 and TRBJ1-2 gives the full variable domain: DSGVTQTPKHLITATGQRVTLRCSPRSGDLSVYWYQQSLDQGLQFLIQYYNGEERAKGNILERFSAQQFPDLHSELNLSSLELGDSALYFCASSTESGGKGYGYTFGSGTRLTVV.

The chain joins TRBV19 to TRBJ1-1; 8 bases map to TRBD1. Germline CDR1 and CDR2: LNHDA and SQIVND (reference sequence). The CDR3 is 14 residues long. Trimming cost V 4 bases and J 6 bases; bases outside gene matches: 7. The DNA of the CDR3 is TGTGCCAGTAGTACCGGGGACAGGTTGGCTGAAGCTTTCTTT. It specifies CASSTGDRLAEAFF. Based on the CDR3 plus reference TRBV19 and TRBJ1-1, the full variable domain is DGGITQSPKYLFRKEGQNVTLSCEQNLNHDAMYWYRQDPGQGLRLIYYSQIVNDFQKGDIAEGYSVSREKKESFPLTVTSAQKNPTAFYLCASSTGDRLAEAFFGQGTRLTVV.

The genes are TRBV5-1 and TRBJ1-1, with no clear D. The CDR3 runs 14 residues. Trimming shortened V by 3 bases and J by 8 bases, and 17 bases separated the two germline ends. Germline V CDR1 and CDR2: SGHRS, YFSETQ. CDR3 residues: CASSYGGGAPEAFF. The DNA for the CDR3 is TGCGCCAGCAGCTATGGTGGCGGCGCCCCCGAAGCTTTCTTT.

The CDR3 here is CASSTLQGAINQPQHF. The CDR3 bases are TGTGCCAGTAGTACGCTACAGGGGGCGATTAATCAGCCCCAGCATTTT. The chain joins TRBV19 to TRBJ1-5; 9 nucleotides line up with TRBD1. The CDR3 totals 16 residues. Per the germline V gene, CDR1 is LNHDA and CDR2 is SQIVND (reference sequence). The V segment lost 4 bases and the J segment 4 bases; nucleotides outside the gene matches: 8.

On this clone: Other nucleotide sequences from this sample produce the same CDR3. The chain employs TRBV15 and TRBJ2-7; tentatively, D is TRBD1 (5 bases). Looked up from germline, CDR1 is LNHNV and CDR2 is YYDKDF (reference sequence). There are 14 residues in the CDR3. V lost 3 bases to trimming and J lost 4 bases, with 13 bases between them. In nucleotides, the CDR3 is TGTGCCACCAGCAGGGGGCACGGGCGGTACGAGCAGTACTTC. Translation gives CATSRGHGRYEQYF.

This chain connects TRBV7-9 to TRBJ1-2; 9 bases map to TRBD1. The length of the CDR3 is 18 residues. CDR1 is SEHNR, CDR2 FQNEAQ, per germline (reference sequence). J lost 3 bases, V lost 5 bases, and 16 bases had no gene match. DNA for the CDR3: TGTGCCAGCAGCGCAAGGCGAATAACAGGGGGCGCCGACTATGGCTACACCTTC. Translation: CASSARRITGGADYGYTF. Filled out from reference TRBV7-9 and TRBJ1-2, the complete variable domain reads DTGVSQNPRHKITKRGQNVTFRCDPISEHNRLYWYRQTLGQGPEFLTYFQNEAQLEKSRLLSDRFSAERPKGSFSTLEIQRTEQGDSAMYLCASSARRITGGADYGYTFGSGTRLTVV.

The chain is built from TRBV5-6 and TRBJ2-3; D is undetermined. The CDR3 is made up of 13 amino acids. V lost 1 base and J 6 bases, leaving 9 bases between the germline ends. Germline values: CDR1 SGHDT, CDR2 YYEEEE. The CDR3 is CASSLLSVDTQYF. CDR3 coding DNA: TGTGCCAGCAGCTTGTTGAGTGTGGATACGCAGTATTTT.

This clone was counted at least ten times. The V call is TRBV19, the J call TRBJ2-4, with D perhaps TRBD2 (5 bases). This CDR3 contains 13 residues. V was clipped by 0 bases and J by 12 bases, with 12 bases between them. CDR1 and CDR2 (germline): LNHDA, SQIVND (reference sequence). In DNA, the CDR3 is TGTGCCAGTAGTATAGAGGAGGAGACCCGTCAGTACTTC. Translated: CASSIEEETRQYF.

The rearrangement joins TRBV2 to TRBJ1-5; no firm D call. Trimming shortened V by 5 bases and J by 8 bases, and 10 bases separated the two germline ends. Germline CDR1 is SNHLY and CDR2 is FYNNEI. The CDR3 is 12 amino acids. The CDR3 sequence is CASSTVSEPQHF. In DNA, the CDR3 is TGTGCCAGCAGTACAGTTAGTGAGCCCCAGCATTTT.